This is a list of T cell receptor beta chains from one sample in a study of T-cell reconstitution after alpha-beta-depleted transplantation in children. One entry per CDR3 protein results from TCRdb running MiXCR on the PCR reads. The table has about 980,000 distinct CDR3 sequences, about 29% seen once. The sample was PBMCs, mostly from graft donor cells, taken 360 days after TCRalphabeta/CD19-depleted stem cell transplant. These receptors were obtained from a boy under three years old who had a stem cell transplant for SCID, so the T cells may come from the graft donor. CDR3s include the opening cysteine and the closing phenylalanine or tryptophan. The order of the fields is CDR3 length, V gene, J gene, CDR3 protein.

len: 15; v_gene: TRBV27; j_gene: TRBJ2-5; CDR3aa: CASRKLQGTGETQYF
len: 17; v_gene: TRBV27; j_gene: TRBJ1-5; CDR3aa: CASSLSWYGDSNQPQHF
len: 14; v_gene: TRBV27; j_gene: TRBJ2-7; CDR3aa: CASSPGLKLYEQYF
len: 18; v_gene: TRBV4-1; j_gene: TRBJ2-1; CDR3aa: CASSQDHRERSPNNEQFF
len: 16; v_gene: TRBV4-2; j_gene: TRBJ2-7; CDR3aa: CASSQGEVPPSSEQYF
len: 16; v_gene: TRBV7-9; j_gene: TRBJ2-1; CDR3aa: CASSRRRFRFYNEQFF
len: 15; v_gene: TRBV9; j_gene: TRBJ1-1; CDR3aa: CASSVPGTVNTEAFF
len: 16; v_gene: TRBV4-1; j_gene: TRBJ2-2; CDR3aa: CASSPRQGLGTGELFF
len: 16; v_gene: TRBV6-1; j_gene: TRBJ2-1; CDR3aa: CASSETGGTRRDEQFF
len: 14; v_gene: TRBV4-1; j_gene: TRBJ2-5; CDR3aa: CASSQVAGARTQYF
len: 13; v_gene: TRBV6-5; j_gene: TRBJ2-1; CDR3aa: CASSYFNSGEQFF
len: 17; v_gene: TRBV14; j_gene: TRBJ2-7; CDR3aa: CASSQPGLAGGTYEQYF
len: 13; v_gene: TRBV2; j_gene: TRBJ2-4; CDR3aa: CASSGGFGTFQYF
len: 17; v_gene: TRBV9; j_gene: TRBJ2-2; CDR3aa: CASSVTSGGASTGELFF
len: 15; v_gene: TRBV3-1; j_gene: TRBJ1-2; CDR3aa: CASSPRGLANYGYTF
len: 14; v_gene: TRBV29-1; j_gene: TRBJ1-4; CDR3aa: CSVEEGGSGEKLFF
len: 14; v_gene: TRBV20-1; j_gene: TRBJ1-2; CDR3aa: CSARAGTVNYGYTF
len: 16; v_gene: TRBV11-3; j_gene: TRBJ2-1; CDR3aa: CASSFGLFNSYNEQFF
len: 15; v_gene: TRBV10-3; j_gene: TRBJ1-5; CDR3aa: CAISVDPLGVQPQHF
len: 17; v_gene: TRBV15; j_gene: TRBJ2-1; CDR3aa: CATSRSYNKRSYNEQFF
len: 13; v_gene: TRBV18; j_gene: TRBJ1-2; CDR3aa: CASSPRGPGGYTF
len: 12; v_gene: TRBV12-3/TRBV12-4; j_gene: TRBJ1-1; CDR3aa: CASSQQYTEAFF
len: 14; v_gene: TRBV3-1; j_gene: TRBJ2-6; CDR3aa: CASSQVWQGAVLTF
len: 12; v_gene: TRBV20-1; j_gene: TRBJ2-5; CDR3aa: CSVPRPGETQYF
len: 16; v_gene: TRBV6-2/TRBV6-3; j_gene: TRBJ2-3; CDR3aa: CASSSRLATSTDTQYF
len: 13; v_gene: TRBV5-1; j_gene: TRBJ2-5; CDR3aa: CASSLITQETQYF
len: 15; v_gene: TRBV15; j_gene: TRBJ2-3; CDR3aa: CATSSQGARTDTQYF
len: 11; v_gene: TRBV20-1; j_gene: TRBJ2-4; CDR3aa: CSARNKNIQYF
len: 16; v_gene: TRBV2; j_gene: TRBJ2-5; CDR3aa: CASSGSWEESQETQYF
len: 12; v_gene: TRBV2; j_gene: TRBJ1-1; CDR3aa: CASRRGQGEAFF
len: 14; v_gene: TRBV12-3/TRBV12-4; j_gene: TRBJ2-7; CDR3aa: CASSPRGSSYEQYF
len: 16; v_gene: TRBV12-3/TRBV12-4; j_gene: TRBJ1-6; CDR3aa: CASSLRGGKVNSPLHF
len: 13; v_gene: TRBV20-1; j_gene: TRBJ2-5; CDR3aa: CSATGADQETQYF
len: 19; v_gene: TRBV28; j_gene: TRBJ2-3; CDR3aa: CASSLLVGRTGGYTDTQYF
len: 15; v_gene: TRBV12-3/TRBV12-4; j_gene: TRBJ2-1; CDR3aa: CASSLVRSSYNEQFF
len: 14; v_gene: TRBV20-1; j_gene: TRBJ2-5; CDR3aa: CSASRDRERETQYF
len: 13; v_gene: TRBV10-2; j_gene: TRBJ1-2; CDR3aa: CASGDRTNYGYTF
len: 13; v_gene: TRBV20-1; j_gene: TRBJ1-3; CDR3aa: CSAVYGVGNTIYF
len: 15; v_gene: TRBV4-3; j_gene: TRBJ1-1; CDR3aa: CASSQDSRVYTEAFF
len: 15; v_gene: TRBV6-2/TRBV6-3; j_gene: TRBJ2-2; CDR3aa: CASSYSGTRSGELFF
len: 19; v_gene: TRBV9; j_gene: TRBJ2-1; CDR3aa: CASSVRGLAGKNPGIEQFF
len: 15; v_gene: TRBV10-3; j_gene: TRBJ2-7; CDR3aa: CAISDQGAPYYEQYF
len: 16; v_gene: TRBV24-1; j_gene: TRBJ2-2; CDR3aa: CATSATGTGRTGELFF
len: 13; v_gene: TRBV20-1; j_gene: TRBJ1-1; CDR3aa: CSARKGGITEAFF
len: 19; v_gene: TRBV2; j_gene: TRBJ2-5; CDR3aa: CASSVKRRFDRDRQETQYF
len: 14; v_gene: TRBV4-1; j_gene: TRBJ1-1; CDR3aa: CASSQGPGGNEAFF
len: 18; v_gene: TRBV24-1; j_gene: TRBJ2-1; CDR3aa: CATSDSTGAEGSYNEQFF